One T cell receptor (beta chain) is described in this entry. The record originates from a study of blood T cell repertoires in COVID-19. Study overall: Italy, Spain and the United States were the sources of the convalescent and acute COVID-19 samples. From T cells, B-cell-depleted T cells, or PBMCs came the material, which was cDNA or gDNA.

The CDR3 consists of 14 residues. Germline V gives CDR1 SGHAT, CDR2 FQNNGV. The V gene lost 5 bases and the J gene lost 5 bases, with 13 bases spanning the gap. Per the study methods: Cell counts per sample came from amplifying reference gene primers. TCRdb's table, derived via immunoSEQ multiplex PCR, lists solely in-frame clones and lacks some. The DNA was the basis for D and trimming; V, J and clone size are from that table. The sample holds 55,000 to 90,000 clones; more than 75% are singletons and the top ten take about 1.4%. The sequencing input was peripheral blood. J is TRBJ1-5 and V is TRBV11-2, with no clear D. This clonotype was obtained from a human donor in a cohort sampled during active COVID-19. The DNA for the CDR3 is TGTGCCAGCAGCGGGTCACGGGGTGATCAGCCCCAGCATTTT. Its protein is CASSGSRGDQPQHF.